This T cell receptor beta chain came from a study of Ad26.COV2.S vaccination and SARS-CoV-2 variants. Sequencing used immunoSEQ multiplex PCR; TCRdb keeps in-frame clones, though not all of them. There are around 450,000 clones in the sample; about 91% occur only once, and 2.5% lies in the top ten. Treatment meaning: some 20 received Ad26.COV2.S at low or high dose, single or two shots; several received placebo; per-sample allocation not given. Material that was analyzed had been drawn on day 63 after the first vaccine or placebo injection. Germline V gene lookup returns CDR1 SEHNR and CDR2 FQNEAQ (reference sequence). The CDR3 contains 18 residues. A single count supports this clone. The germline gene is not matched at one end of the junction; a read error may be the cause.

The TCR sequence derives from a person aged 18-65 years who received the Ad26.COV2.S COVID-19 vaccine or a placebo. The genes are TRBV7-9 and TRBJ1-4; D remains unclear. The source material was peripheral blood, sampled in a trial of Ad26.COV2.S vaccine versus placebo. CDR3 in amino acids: CASSLAVERPLGNEKLFF. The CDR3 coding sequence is TGTGCCAGCAGCTTAGCCGTGGAACGGCCGCTGGGTAATGAAAAATTGTTTTTT.